This record concerns one TCR beta chain sequence. Its cognate antigen has yet to be identified. Per-nucleotide qualities are absent, and no much larger clonotype sits a single base away. The sample originates from a study of vaccination effects on CD4 cells after COVID-19 (dated by TCRdb to between 2021 and 2023). For context, the study as a whole: Post-vaccine samples across the study were collected a median of 72 days after the second dose, with a range of 14 to 241. SARS-CoV-2 spike-specific CD4+ TCR repertoires were compared before and after mRNA vaccination in COVID-19 convalescent patients and in infection-naive vaccine recipients. The Oncomine TCR Beta short-read assay on an Illumina iSeq 100 was used to sequence cultures from other donors in the study. The full study included around ten COVID-19 convalescent patients and a few SARS-CoV-2-naive healthy vaccine recipients.

The CDR3, cysteine through phenylalanine, is 12 amino acids long. This entry keeps only the CDR3 DNA: 36 bases, framed from base 1. For CDR1 and CDR2, the germline V gene (reference sequence) lists DFQATT and SNEGSKA. V is shortened by 3 bases, J by 5 bases, and the region joining them spans 8 bases. The library was prepared using the immunoSEQ multiplex PCR assay. TCR beta CDR3 sequencing was performed on DNA from the cultured, isolated CD4+ T cells. Under the source paper's analysis protocol: Non-productive TCR sequences were removed, reads were trimmed to the CDR3 region, and CDR3s of at least 7 amino acids were retained. Antigen-specific clonotypes were identified with the MANAFEST web app by comparing expansion in peptide wells against reference cultures. Positive clones required FDR<0.05 expansion versus reference and all other wells, odds ratio above 5, and frequency above 0.1% in two replicate wells. Cross-reactive clonotypes were defined as significantly expanded in SARS-CoV-2 spike wells and in at least one common cold coronavirus spike condition. CDR3 similarity was assessed by Levenshtein distance with the stringdist R package, and unrooted trees were built with ape in R 3.6.1. TCRdb carries this immuneACCESS record with in-frame sequences only. Its versions omit some clonotypes, under half of them owing to an unresolved V gene in the studies checked, with the rest unexplained. V, J and clone size are those of that table, while D and trimming were read from the DNA. The sample table lists nearly 30,000 clones, 74% of them with a count of one. Together, the top ten hold 15% to 20% of the sample.

In the ViraFEST assay, PBMC were stimulated with viral peptide pools, and antigen-specific CD4+ T cell clonotypes were then identified by expansion using TCR sequencing. After around 10 days of culture, CD4+ T cells were isolated with the EasySep CD4+ T cell isolation kit. Each participant got two doses of an mRNA SARS-CoV-2 vaccine, either BNT162b2 or mRNA-1273. None of the healthy vaccine recipients had a prior SARS-CoV-2 infection, which was confirmed by nucleocapsid antibody tests that came back negative both before and after vaccination. About 2.2 million PBMC per well were cultured in IMDM with roughly 5% human AB serum, 9 to 10 IU/ml IL-2 and gentamicin, plus 10 ug/ml peptides. On days 3 and 7, half of the culture medium was replaced with fresh IL-2-containing medium. Each peptide stimulation condition was cultured in triplicate wells unless otherwise noted. Using Ficoll-Paque Plus gradient centrifugation, PBMC were separated from whole blood and then either used fresh or cryopreserved at -140C. The overlapping peptide pools covered the spike proteins of SARS-CoV-2 and of the common cold coronaviruses HCoV-NL63, HCoV-OC43 and HCoV-229E. The QIAamp micro DNA kit was used to extract genomic DNA from the cultured CD4+ T cells.

The study at large found these results: Clones induced by infection and clones induced by vaccination both contracted markedly at late timepoints after vaccination, which fits with T cell responses waning over time. Limitations of the study were the small number of convalescent patients and the absence of early post-infection timepoints. In healthy vaccine recipients, vaccine-induced clones were almost all SARS-CoV-2 mono-reactive, with only 1 of 255 being cross-reactive with common cold coronaviruses.

The TCR originated in a human donor who received a COVID-19 vaccine. The sample was CD4+ T cells from PBMCs cultured with HCoV-OC43 spike peptides, taken after COVID-19 vaccination. Taken with the paper, the label for cell subset or site translates to: HCoV-OC43 spike overlapping peptide pool stimulation. The chain uses TRBV20-1 and TRBJ2-4, with the D segment identity uncertain. The CDR3 protein sequence reads: CSASRAENIQYF. The DNA sequence reads TGCAGTGCTAGTCGCGCGGAAAACATTCAGTACTTC.